The sequence of this T cell receptor beta chain was determined in a study of T cells in pancreatic ductal adenocarcinoma. Points from the study as a whole: Mean clonality was approximately 0.1 in tumors and roughly 0.072 in blood, not significantly different. This surgical cohort overrepresents the minority presenting with early-stage disease. Blood had more productive templates and roughly 7.5-fold more unique clonotypes than tumor. Tumors hold more CD45RO+ effector T cells, which may bias toward lower diversity.

With regard to this clone: Its antigen is as yet unknown.

TCRdb's table, derived via immunoSEQ multiplex PCR, lists solely in-frame clones and lacks some. Among over 85,000 clones, roughly 96% were seen once, and the ten largest hold approximately 3.1%. The CDR3 consists of 12 residues. CDR1 SGHNT and CDR2 YYREEE come from the germline V gene (reference sequence). J was trimmed by 6 bases and V by 1 base; bases with no gene match: 1. The selected patients with pancreatic ductal adenocarcinoma had surgery but no neoadjuvant therapy. The receptor was isolated from a human donor with pancreatic ductal adenocarcinoma. J is TRBJ2-7 and V is TRBV5-4; 7 bases align to TRBD2. Material for sequencing was PBMCs. The CDR3 DNA is TGTGCCAGCAGCTTGTCGGGGGGCGAGCAGTACTTC. Its translation: CASSLSGGEQYF.